This record covers a single T cell receptor beta chain. This CDR3 spans 14 amino acids. Trimming shortened V by 1 base and J by 7 bases, and 13 bases separated the two germline ends. Germline loops: CDR1 SGHAT, CDR2 FQNNGV. The sample comes from a study of shared clonotypes between healthy human individuals. Only CD45RO-negative cells positively selected for CCR7 counted as naive CD8 cells, so terminally differentiated effector memory CD45RA+ cells were excluded. TCRdb's table, derived via immunoSEQ multiplex PCR, lists solely in-frame clones and lacks some. The table records 2 million or so clones, roughly 94% of them present only once.

The chain recombines TRBV11-2 with TRBJ1-2, with a tentative D call TRBD1 (6 bases). This sequence was found in a man between 18 and 35 years old in good health. Sample: naive CD8+ T cells sorted from blood. CDR3: CASSLAPQGSGYTF. The CDR3 DNA sequence: TGTGCCAGCAGCTTAGCTCCCCAGGGGTCTGGCTACACCTTC.